These T cell receptor beta chains were read from a single sample in a study of blood T cell repertoires in COVID-19. The protocol was immunoSEQ multiplex PCR, while the TCRdb copy is restricted to in-frame clones and leaves out a portion. The data contain some 66,000 clones, around 83% of them singletons. Sequenced: peripheral blood. These receptors all stem from a man in his fifties with active COVID-19. Each CDR3 is given with its conserved first and last residue. Size values are once, few and many counts, or a class for expanded clones, and some rows have none.

v_call: TRBV20-1; j_call: TRBJ2-3; clone_size: -; cdr3_length: 14; cdr3_aa: CSASLAIHTDTQYF
v_call: TRBV7-2; j_call: TRBJ2-2; clone_size: -; cdr3_length: 15; cdr3_aa: CASSHLLAGTGELFF
v_call: TRBV6-2/TRBV6-3; j_call: TRBJ2-3; clone_size: -; cdr3_length: 15; cdr3_aa: CASSYLAGGTDTQYF
v_call: TRBV5-1; j_call: TRBJ1-1; clone_size: -; cdr3_length: 14; cdr3_aa: CASSPNGGATEAFF
v_call: TRBV5-1; j_call: TRBJ1-1; clone_size: -; cdr3_length: 14; cdr3_aa: CASSLGDLNTEAFF
v_call: TRBV4-1; j_call: TRBJ2-1; clone_size: -; cdr3_length: 16; cdr3_aa: CASSQEYRGTYNEQFF
v_call: TRBV15; j_call: TRBJ1-1; clone_size: -; cdr3_length: 14; cdr3_aa: CATSSSQGITEAFF
v_call: TRBV19; j_call: TRBJ2-2; clone_size: -; cdr3_length: 15; cdr3_aa: CASRAGRSNTGELFF
v_call: TRBV29-1; j_call: TRBJ2-1; clone_size: -; cdr3_length: 15; cdr3_aa: CSVDRRLAVYNEQFF
v_call: TRBV2; j_call: TRBJ1-5; clone_size: few; cdr3_length: 15; cdr3_aa: CASSEIDTKNQPQHF
v_call: TRBV29-1; j_call: TRBJ2-1; clone_size: -; cdr3_length: 14; cdr3_aa: CSVGGRGETNEQFF
v_call: TRBV9; j_call: TRBJ2-5; clone_size: -; cdr3_length: 15; cdr3_aa: CASSVAAAGQETQYF
v_call: TRBV30; j_call: TRBJ2-5; clone_size: once; cdr3_length: 14; cdr3_aa: CAWNVGTTSQTQYF
v_call: TRBV6-6; j_call: TRBJ1-4; clone_size: -; cdr3_length: 14; cdr3_aa: CASTLAGGYEKLFF
v_call: TRBV7-9; j_call: TRBJ2-3; clone_size: -; cdr3_length: 13; cdr3_aa: CASSSLSSNTQYF
v_call: TRBV4-1; j_call: TRBJ2-3; clone_size: -; cdr3_length: 15; cdr3_aa: CASSLGTSGADTQYF
v_call: TRBV6-1; j_call: TRBJ1-1; clone_size: -; cdr3_length: 19; cdr3_aa: CASSEGAGGLDVLNTEAFF
v_call: TRBV3-1/TRBV3-2; j_call: TRBJ1-1; clone_size: -; cdr3_length: 12; cdr3_aa: CASSLWGGGAFF
v_call: TRBV2; j_call: TRBJ1-4; clone_size: -; cdr3_length: 18; cdr3_aa: CASRTGTGGSTTNEKLFF
v_call: TRBV19; j_call: TRBJ2-4; clone_size: once; cdr3_length: 17; cdr3_aa: CASSMSGGGVAKNIQYF
v_call: TRBV6-6; j_call: TRBJ2-5; clone_size: -; cdr3_length: 15; cdr3_aa: CASSPGTSTQETQYF
v_call: TRBV19; j_call: TRBJ1-2; clone_size: -; cdr3_length: 14; cdr3_aa: CASSKVAGPDGYTF
v_call: TRBV29-1; j_call: TRBJ2-3; clone_size: -; cdr3_length: 14; cdr3_aa: CSAKGLAGPDTQYF
v_call: TRBV19; j_call: TRBJ2-2; clone_size: -; cdr3_length: 14; cdr3_aa: CASSIGAGAGELFF
v_call: TRBV5-6; j_call: TRBJ2-1; clone_size: -; cdr3_length: 17; cdr3_aa: CASIQRVRTTTWDEQFF
v_call: TRBV27; j_call: TRBJ1-1; clone_size: -; cdr3_length: 15; cdr3_aa: CASSPTGAWNTEAFF
v_call: TRBV18; j_call: TRBJ2-3; clone_size: -; cdr3_length: 15; cdr3_aa: CASSGGLAGADTQYF
v_call: TRBV7-9; j_call: TRBJ1-2; clone_size: -; cdr3_length: 15; cdr3_aa: CASSFLGRQGGGYTF
v_call: TRBV20-1; j_call: TRBJ1-5; clone_size: -; cdr3_length: 15; cdr3_aa: CSASVGGGWNQPQHF
v_call: TRBV18; j_call: TRBJ2-5; clone_size: -; cdr3_length: 18; cdr3_aa: CASSKFSTGGPKAETQYF
v_call: TRBV4-2; j_call: TRBJ1-4; clone_size: -; cdr3_length: 15; cdr3_aa: CASSISYPTNEKLFF
v_call: TRBV4-1; j_call: TRBJ1-4; clone_size: -; cdr3_length: 16; cdr3_aa: CASSQGNGGTGEKLFF
v_call: TRBV5-1; j_call: TRBJ2-5; clone_size: -; cdr3_length: 15; cdr3_aa: CASSLIAGASGTQYF
v_call: TRBV2; j_call: TRBJ2-2; clone_size: -; cdr3_length: 16; cdr3_aa: CASSAGPGANTGELFF
v_call: TRBV12-3/TRBV12-4; j_call: TRBJ2-7; clone_size: once; cdr3_length: 13; cdr3_aa: CASSRGVGYEQYF
v_call: TRBV5-1; j_call: TRBJ2-3; clone_size: -; cdr3_length: 15; cdr3_aa: CASSLNSGTADTQYF
v_call: TRBV2; j_call: TRBJ2-1; clone_size: -; cdr3_length: 18; cdr3_aa: CASRRVTLTSGSHNEQFF
v_call: TRBV27; j_call: TRBJ2-1; clone_size: -; cdr3_length: 16; cdr3_aa: CASRRPGTGTYNEQFF
v_call: TRBV6-5; j_call: TRBJ2-7; clone_size: -; cdr3_length: 15; cdr3_aa: CASSPTAGGGYEQYF
v_call: TRBV30; j_call: TRBJ2-3; clone_size: once; cdr3_length: 14; cdr3_aa: CAWSQGLSTDTQYF
v_call: TRBV19; j_call: TRBJ1-5; clone_size: -; cdr3_length: 17; cdr3_aa: CASSIDPSTGFNQPQHF
v_call: TRBV5-5; j_call: TRBJ2-3; clone_size: -; cdr3_length: 15; cdr3_aa: CASSLDGLEIDTQYF